This TCR beta chain emerged from a study of blood T cell repertoires in COVID-19. Study details: Donors in the United States, Italy and Spain gave samples during acute or convalescent COVID-19.

Trimming stripped 2 bases from V and 0 bases from J, with 11 bases between. In germline, CDR1 is SGHVS, CDR2 FQNEAQ. CDR3 size: 15 residues. The protocol was immunoSEQ multiplex PCR, while the TCRdb copy is restricted to in-frame clones and leaves out a portion. The table has roughly 73,000 clones, around nine tenths seen once. Material for sequencing was peripheral blood. This chain joins TRBV7-8 and TRBJ2-7; possibly TRBD2 for D (6 bases). The source of this sequence is a man aged 45 to 65 with acute or convalescent COVID-19. CDR3 protein: CASSLRRESSYEQYF. The CDR3 nucleotides are TGTGCCAGCAGCTTAAGGCGGGAATCCTCCTACGAGCAGTACTTC.